The next 27 T cell receptor beta chains were all read from a single sample in a study of CD8 T cells in Susac syndrome. Reverse transcription of roughly 0.45 to 1 ug RNA used random hexamers. Using its own MiXCR run on the immunoSEQ multiplex PCR reads, TCRdb lists one record per CDR3 protein. Of 90,000 to 150,000 distinct CDR3 sequences listed, about 90% are singletons. Input material: CD4+ T cells from PBMCs. These receptors came from a human donor in good health.

The rearrangement links TRBV7-2 to TRBJ1-5; perhaps TRBD1 as D (5 bases). V was pared by 3 bases and J by 0 bases, with 18 bases between. This CDR3 is 18 amino acids long. Germline CDR1 and CDR2: SGHTA and FQGNSA. The CDR3 is CASSLLAGSSYSNQPQHF. CDR3 bases: TGTGCCAGCAGCTTGTTGGCAGGGTCTAGTTATAGCAATCAGCCCCAGCATTTT.

V gene TRBV7-3 combines with J gene TRBJ1-3; a weak D match, TRBD1 (5 bases). The germline V and J ends were trimmed by 3 bases and 8 bases, with 11 bases remaining between them. Germline CDR1 and CDR2: SGHTA and FQGTGA. The CDR3 extends over 13 amino acids. The CDR3 DNA is TGTGCCAGCAGCTTGGGACTTGGGGACACCATATATTTT. Residues: CASSLGLGDTIYF.

The genes are TRBV2 and TRBJ2-5, with TRBD2 identical over 7 bases. The CDR3 sequence is 13 residues long. Germline-derived CDR1 and CDR2 are SNHLY and FYNNEI. The junction had 3 bases not matched to a gene; V was cut back by 6 bases and J by 2 bases. CDR3 nucleotides: TGTGCCAGCAGCGCTAGCGGACAAGAGACCCAGTACTTC. Protein: CASSASGQETQYF.

The chain is built from TRBV7-2 and TRBJ2-7; perhaps TRBD2 as D (5 bases). Germline CDR1 SGHTA, CDR2 FQGNSA. Trimming cost V 0 bases and J 4 bases, with 22 bases left between them. The CDR3 consists of 18 residues. The CDR3 is CASSLAPSLVWIQYEQYF. The CDR3 DNA is TGTGCCAGCAGCTTAGCTCCCTCACTAGTTTGGATCCAATACGAGCAGTACTTC. Full variable domain (missing parts from reference TRBV7-2 and TRBJ2-7): GAGVSQSPSNKVTEKGKDVELRCDPISGHTALYWYRQSLGQGLEFLIYFQGNSAPDKSGLPSDRFSAERTGGSVSTLTIQRTQQEDSAVYLCASSLAPSLVWIQYEQYFGPGTRLTVT.

The chain has TRBV7-2 and TRBJ1-2; D is possibly TRBD1 (5 bases). Germline CDR1 reads SGHTA; CDR2 reads FQGNSA. The CDR3 loop spans 14 amino acids. The ends were cut back, 7 bases at V and 5 bases at J, with 17 bases in the middle. The CDR3 DNA reads TGTGCCAGCAACCGGCAGGGATCTGGTTATGGCTACACCTTC. Encoded protein: CASNRQGSGYGYTF.

This chain uses TRBV7-2 with TRBJ2-1, with TRBD2 identical over 13 bases. The CDR3 runs to 16 residues. The trim removed 4 bases at V and 6 bases at J, leaving 6 bases unmatched. Germline CDR1 is SGHTA and CDR2 is FQGNSA. CDR3 DNA: TGTGCCAGCAGCTCTCGGACTAGCGGGGGTATCAATGAGCAGTTCTTC. This sequence encodes CASSSRTSGGINEQFF.

The chain links TRBV2 to TRBJ1-1; tentative D call: TRBD1 (6 bases). Germline-derived CDR1 and CDR2 are SNHLY and FYNNEI. The V gene lost 6 bases and the J gene lost 6 bases, with 11 bases spanning the gap. The CDR3 has 12 residues. The CDR3 DNA is TGTGCCAGCAGCGAGCAGGGGCCTGAAGCTTTCTTT. Amino acid sequence: CASSEQGPEAFF.

The chain joins TRBV19 to TRBJ1-1; D not certain. CDR1 LNHDA and CDR2 SQIVND come from the germline V gene (reference sequence). V dropped 4 bases and J dropped 0 bases, with 9 bases sitting between them. The CDR3 is 14 residues long. CDR3 residues: CASSKVLMNTEAFF. CDR3 in DNA: TGTGCCAGTAGTAAGGTCCTCATGAACACTGAAGCTTTCTTT.

This clonotype is a singleton in its sample. CDR3 DNA sequence: TGTGCCAGCAGTCGCCCGACAGGGGGTAGAAATAATGAGCAGTTCTTC. This codes for CASSRPTGGRNNEQFF. The chain combines TRBV12-3 or TRBV12-4 with TRBJ2-1; 9 bases line up with TRBD1. Losses at the gene ends were 5 bases for V and 7 bases for J; bases not matched to a gene: 12. This CDR3 is built from 16 residues.

The chain employs TRBV24-1 and TRBJ2-1; the D is unclear. CDR1 is KGHDR, CDR2 SFDVKD, per germline. V lost 0 bases and J lost 9, with 11 bases in between. CDR3 length: 14 amino acids. The CDR3 DNA reads as TGTGCCACCAGTGATTTGTCTGTCGGCTTTGAGCAGTTCTTC. Translating it yields CATSDLSVGFEQFF.

This rearrangement joins TRBV4-1 to TRBJ2-1; 9 nucleotides line up with TRBD2. With V trimmed by 5 bases and J by 4 bases, 9 bases remained unmatched. This CDR3 is 16 amino acids long. Germline V CDR1 and CDR2: MGHRA, YSYEKL. This chain's CDR3 is CASSSPQRGDYNEQFF. CDR3 DNA sequence: TGCGCCAGCAGCTCTCCCCAGCGGGGGGATTACAATGAGCAGTTCTTC.

The V and J genes are TRBV24-1 and TRBJ1-5; D ambiguous. In germline, CDR1 is KGHDR, CDR2 SFDVKD. Trimming pared 9 bases from V and 2 bases from J, leaving 10 bases between. This CDR3 spans 13 amino acids. The CDR3 bases are TGTGCCACCGGGAGCCATGGCAATCAGCCCCAGCATTTT. It specifies CATGSHGNQPQHF.

The count of this clonotype is one. This sequence joins TRBV7-2 and TRBJ2-5, with D unclear. Germline V CDR1 and CDR2: SGHTA, FQGNSA. The CDR3 runs to 13 residues. V lost 0 bases and J lost 5, with 7 bases in between. Here the CDR3 reads CASSLALGETQYF. The CDR3 DNA reads as TGTGCCAGCAGCTTAGCGCTTGGGGAGACCCAGTACTTC.

V gene TRBV3-1 combines with J gene TRBJ2-1; no reliable D call. The CDR3 is made up of 14 amino acids. The V gene's germline CDR1 is LGHDT and CDR2 YNNKEL (reference sequence). Trimming left V 0 bases short and J 6 bases short, with 9 bases between. CDR3 amino acids: CASSQDLVSNEQFF. DNA for the CDR3: TGTGCCAGCAGCCAAGATCTCGTTTCCAATGAGCAGTTCTTC.

The V call is TRBV6-2 or TRBV6-3, the J call TRBJ2-7; maybe TRBD1 (5 bases). CDR1 is MNHEY and CDR2 is SVGEGT in the germline V gene. Trimming took off 5 bases at V and 3 bases at J, with 8 bases between the two ends. This CDR3 has 12 residues. CDR3 DNA sequence: TGTGCCAGCAGTGACAGAATCTACGAGCAGTACTTC. Translation: CASSDRIYEQYF.

The CDR3 sequence: CASSQVEAGKKYNEQFF. CDR3 sequence (DNA): TGCGCCAGCAGCCAAGTTGAGGCTGGGAAGAAATACAATGAGCAGTTCTTC. V gene TRBV4-3 combines with J gene TRBJ2-1, with D hard to call. Trimming removed 1 base from V and 4 bases from J, with 17 bases in between. The germline V gene encodes CDR1 LGHNA and CDR2 YSLEER. The CDR3 is made up of 17 amino acids.

The rearrangement links TRBV11-2 to TRBJ2-7, with TRBD2 matching 10 bases. Germline V gives CDR1 SGHAT, CDR2 FQNNGV. The J segment lost 3 bases and the V segment lost 4 bases, leaving 12 bases of the junction unmatched. CDR3 length equals 17 residues. For the CDR3, the DNA is TGTGCCAGCAGCTCAGCACCGTCTAGCGGGGGCTTCTACGAGCAGTACTTC. This codes for CASSSAPSSGGFYEQYF.

V gene TRBV7-8 combines with J gene TRBJ2-2, with D perhaps TRBD1 (6 bases). V lost 5 bases to trimming and J lost 4 bases, with 14 bases between them. CDR1 is SGHVS and CDR2 is FQNEAQ in the germline V gene. The CDR3 is made up of 15 amino acids. The CDR3 DNA follows: TGTGCCAGCAGCCCCGGGAACAGGGCCACCGGGGAGCTGTTTTTT. As protein: CASSPGNRATGELFF.

The chain uses TRBV20-1 and TRBJ2-7; TRBD1 matches at 7 bases. Germline loops: CDR1 DFQATT, CDR2 SNEGSKA (reference sequence). Trimming cost V 0 bases and J 2 bases; bases outside gene matches: 4. The length of the CDR3 is 14 residues. The CDR3: CSARDPGGTYEQYF. In nucleotides, the CDR3 is TGCAGTGCTAGAGATCCAGGGGGAACCTACGAGCAGTACTTC.

CDR3 coding DNA: TGTGCCAGCAGCTTACCAGAACTAGCGGGAACCCCGGAGCAGTTCTTC. It specifies CASSLPELAGTPEQFF. The chain joins TRBV7-2 to TRBJ2-1; 10 bases are a match to TRBD2. V was clipped by 2 bases and J by 10 bases; unmatched bases: 11. The germline gives CDR1 SGHTA, CDR2 FQGNSA. This CDR3 is built from 16 residues. Variable domain in full (rest from reference TRBV7-2 and TRBJ2-1): GAGVSQSPSNKVTEKGKDVELRCDPISGHTALYWYRQSLGQGLEFLIYFQGNSAPDKSGLPSDRFSAERTGGSVSTLTIQRTQQEDSAVYLCASSLPELAGTPEQFFGPGTRLTVL.

The gene calls are TRBV6-2 or TRBV6-3 and TRBJ2-2; D is possibly TRBD1 or TRBD2 (5 bases each). Germline V gene lookup returns CDR1 MNHEY and CDR2 SVGEGT. This CDR3 is 18 amino acids long. V lost 0 bases to trimming and J lost 1 base, with 15 bases between them. The CDR3 DNA follows: TGTGCCAGCAGTTACTCCTACTCGGGGACGGAGAACACCGGGGAGCTGTTTTTT. Its translation is CASSYSYSGTENTGELFF.

The chain couples TRBV5-6 to TRBJ1-4, with D possibly matching TRBD1 (6 bases). CDR3 length: 18 amino acids. V was clipped by 4 bases and J by 0 bases, with 19 bases between them. Germline CDR1 reads SGHDT; CDR2 reads YYEEEE. The CDR3 region is CASSPGGGFPATNEKLFF. The DNA for the CDR3 is TGTGCCAGCAGCCCTGGAGGGGGGTTTCCCGCAACTAATGAAAAACTGTTTTTT.

V usage is TRBV29-1 and J usage is TRBJ2-1, with D perhaps assigned TRBD1 or TRBD2 (7 bases each). In germline, CDR1 is SQVTM, CDR2 ANQGSEA. CDR3 length: 16 residues. V lost 1 base, J lost 10 bases, and 23 bases lay in between. CDR3 coding DNA: TGCAGCGTTGAAGGCGCGGGGGACAGTTTTTTTAGGGAGCAGTTCTTC. It encodes CSVEGAGDSFFREQFF.

This chain joins TRBV6-5 and TRBJ1-3, with D possibly TRBD1 on 5 matching bases. The germline V gene has CDR1 MNHEY and CDR2 SVGAGI. The CDR3 has 14 amino acids. V lost 5 bases and J lost 0, with 8 bases in between. CDR3 region: CASSPGGSGNTIYF. The CDR3 coding sequence is TGTGCCAGCAGTCCGGGGGGCTCTGGAAACACCATATATTTT.

About this clonotype itself: One end of the junction varies from germline; a read error may be responsible. The genes are TRBV23-1 and TRBJ2-1, with 8 nucleotides matching TRBD1. TRBV23-1 is known as an ORF, though its function is uncertain. The CDR3 is 16 residues long. As DNA, the CDR3 is TGCGCCGGCAGGGGGCGCTTCGGTCGGGTCGACAATGAGCAGTTCTTC. This encodes CAGRGRFGRVDNEQFF.

Only one count was recorded for this clonotype. V is TRBV7-9 and J is TRBJ1-1; D call uncertain. CDR3 size: 15 residues. Trimming removed 3 bases from V and 4 bases from J, with 15 bases in between. Germline values: CDR1 SEHNR, CDR2 FQNEAQ (reference sequence). The CDR3 nucleotides read TGTGCCAGCAGCTTGGGCACAGTGATCCGCACTGAAGCTTTCTTT. This gives the protein CASSLGTVIRTEAFF.

The rearrangement links TRBV29-1 to TRBJ2-7, with D uncertain. Trimming took 0 bases from V and 5 from J, leaving 5 bases between them. Per germline, CDR1 SQVTM and CDR2 ANQGSEA. The CDR3 loop spans 11 amino acids. The CDR3 DNA follows: TGCAGCGTTGAAGAGGGTAACGAGCAGTACTTC. Residues: CSVEEGNEQYF.